The next 27 T cell receptor beta chains were all read from a single sample in a study of shared clonotypes between healthy human individuals. Produced via immunoSEQ multiplex PCR; TCRdb's table is partial and in-frame only. In the table there are some 700,000 clones, around 90% of which are singletons. Material for sequencing was memory CD8+ T cells from PBMCs. Subset reported: CD45RO+ cells pooled with CCR7-negative TemRA cells. Source of these receptors: a man aged 18-30 years in good health. Some clones in this sample may be carry-over from other donors' samples.

This clone has only a few counts. The chain joins TRBV11-2 to TRBJ2-1; a possible D gene is TRBD2 (5 bases). The V end lost 4 bases, the J end lost 3 bases, and 13 bases lay between the germline ends. The V gene's germline CDR1 is SGHAT and CDR2 FQNNGV. There are 15 residues in the CDR3. The CDR3 nucleotides read TGTGCCAGCAGCTATGAAAGCGGATTCTACAATGAGCAGTTCTTC. Its translation: CASSYESGFYNEQFF.

There are a few counts of this clone. The chain carries TRBV7-9 and TRBJ1-1, with 9 bases identical to TRBD1. V lost 4 bases, J lost 3 bases, and 6 bases stayed unmatched. The CDR3 is 15 residues long. Germline lookup yields CDR1 SEHNR and CDR2 FQNEAQ (reference sequence). In DNA form, the CDR3 reads TGTGCCAGCAGCTCCCTGGACAGGGGCGACACTGAAGCTTTCTTT. It codes for CASSSLDRGDTEAFF.

This clone was found a few times. This chain joins TRBV5-1 and TRBJ2-3; a weak D match, TRBD1 (6 bases). The CDR3 length is 17 residues. Germline V gene lookup returns CDR1 SGHRS and CDR2 YFSETQ. V lost 4 bases to trimming and J lost 2 bases, with 20 bases between them. CDR3 loop: CASSAQQTGPITDTQYF. In nucleotides, the CDR3 is TGCGCCAGCAGCGCACAACAGACAGGACCCATCACAGATACGCAGTATTTT.

The chain uses TRBV7-9 and TRBJ1-3; the D gene is possibly TRBD1 (5 bases). The germline V gene encodes CDR1 SEHNR and CDR2 FQNEAQ (reference sequence). The CDR3 is made up of 19 amino acids. V shed 1 base and J shed 0 bases, with 19 bases lying between them. The CDR3 DNA reads TGTGCCAGCAGCTTAGGCCCTGCCCGGGACCCAGACTCTGGAAACACCATATATTTT. Translating gives CASSLGPARDPDSGNTIYF.

In its sample, this clone was seen once. The chain has TRBV2 and TRBJ1-2; unclear D gene. The length of the CDR3 is 16 residues. Trimming stripped 4 bases from V and 0 bases from J, with 15 bases between. CDR1 and CDR2 from the germline V gene are SNHLY and FYNNEI. The CDR3 reads CASSASRYLANYGYTF. The CDR3 nucleotides are TGTGCCAGCAGTGCGTCCCGATATCTCGCTAACTATGGCTACACCTTC.

The chain carries TRBV27 and TRBJ2-5; 12 positions match TRBD1. The germline gives CDR1 MNHEY, CDR2 SMNVEV (reference sequence). The CDR3 is 17 residues long. V lost 1 base to trimming and J lost 3 bases; unmatched junction nucleotides: 6. The CDR3 DNA reads as TGTGCCAGCAGTTTATTGGGGACAGGGGGCGCGGAAGAGACCCAGTACTTC. Translating gives CASSLLGTGGAEETQYF.

The CDR3 reads CASRLSWGGYNEQFF. CDR3 in DNA: TGTGCCAGTAGACTGAGTTGGGGTGGGTACAATGAGCAGTTCTTC. This chain uses TRBV19 with TRBJ2-1; D unclear. Germline values: CDR1 LNHDA, CDR2 SQIVND (reference sequence). This CDR3 has 15 residues. V was trimmed by 6 bases and J by 4 bases, leaving 16 bases between them.

The rearrangement uses TRBV19 and TRBJ2-5; a possible D gene is TRBD1 (7 bases). The CDR3 runs 16 residues. Trimming stripped 6 bases from V and 5 bases from J, with 22 bases between. From germline, CDR1 is LNHDA and CDR2 SQIVND (reference sequence). The CDR3 is CASSPRQGGRRETQYF. The CDR3 nucleotides read TGTGCCAGTAGCCCCCGACAGGGAGGAAGAAGGGAGACCCAGTACTTC.

The chain is built from TRBV7-9 and TRBJ2-7, with 11 bases aligning to TRBD2. In germline, CDR1 is SEHNR, CDR2 FQNEAQ (reference sequence). This CDR3 has 18 residues. V dropped 6 bases and J dropped 5; count of bases not matched to a gene: 18. CDR3 nucleotides: TGTGCCAGCAGGGGAACCAGGGCTGATAGCGGGAGGGTCGACGAGCAGTACTTC. Translated, it gives CASRGTRADSGRVDEQYF.

The rearrangement links TRBV4-1 to TRBJ1-6, with 8 positions matching TRBD1. V gave up 1 base and J gave up 8 bases; unmatched junction bases: 7. CDR1 is MGHRA, CDR2 YSYEKL, per germline. This CDR3 is 16 amino acids long. Here the CDR3 DNA reads TGCGCCAGCAGCCAAGGGGCAGGGGGCGGGGATTCACCCCTCCACTTT. This translates into CASSQGAGGGDSPLHF.

The chain uses TRBV29-1 and TRBJ2-1; 10 bases fit TRBD2. Germline V lookup: CDR1 SQVTM, CDR2 ANQGSEA. This CDR3 contains 14 residues. The V and J ends lost 6 bases and 8 bases, in that order; junction bases with no gene match: 10. The CDR3: CSVRGTSGIYEQFF. CDR3 nucleotide sequence: TGCAGCGTCCGCGGAACTAGCGGGATCTATGAGCAGTTCTTC.

The chain couples TRBV29-1 to TRBJ2-7; the D gene is possibly TRBD2 (5 bases). Germline assignment: CDR1 SQVTM and CDR2 ANQGSEA. Deletions cut 3 bases from V and 6 bases from J, with 21 bases between. CDR3 length: 15 residues. CDR3 sequence reads: CSVEATSRARGEQYF. The CDR3 DNA is TGCAGCGTTGAGGCTACGAGTAGGGCCCGGGGCGAGCAGTACTTC.

The rearrangement joins TRBV15 to TRBJ1-1; D may be TRBD1 (6 bases). Germline CDR1 is LNHNV and CDR2 is YYDKDF (reference sequence). CDR3 length: 11 amino acids. V was shortened by 9 bases and J by 5 bases, with 10 bases between the two germline ends. The CDR3 protein is CATRGRTEAFF. The CDR3 nucleotides are TGTGCCACGAGGGGGAGGACTGAAGCTTTCTTT.

This chain connects TRBV9 to TRBJ2-7, with D perhaps being TRBD1 or TRBD2 (5 bases each). V was clipped by 3 bases and J by 5 bases, with 15 bases between them. Germline CDR1 reads SGDLS; CDR2 reads YYNGEE. The CDR3 is 14 amino acids. Here the CDR3 DNA reads TGTGCCAGCAGCGAACGGACGGGGCTCCACGAGCAGTACTTC. Its translation: CASSERTGLHEQYF.

This chain links TRBV6-1 with TRBJ2-1, with 8 bases identical to TRBD1. The CDR3 runs to 14 residues. Losses at the gene ends were 8 bases for V and 3 bases for J; bases not matched to a gene: 6. Looked up from germline, CDR1 is MNHNS and CDR2 is SASEGT. The CDR3 reads CASSQGAVYNEQFF. In DNA, the CDR3 is TGTGCCAGCTCTCAGGGGGCAGTCTACAATGAGCAGTTCTTC.

V is TRBV7-9 and J is TRBJ2-1, with 8 bases matching TRBD1. V shed 8 bases, J shed 2 bases, and the junction held 8 bases outside the gene matches. This CDR3 is 15 amino acids long. Germline V CDR1 and CDR2: SEHNR, FQNEAQ (reference sequence). CDR3 sequence reads: CASGGDRNTYNEQFF. The CDR3 DNA sequence: TGTGCCAGCGGAGGGGACAGGAATACCTACAATGAGCAGTTCTTC.

V and J are TRBV6-1 and TRBJ2-2; a possible D gene is TRBD1 (6 bases). The CDR3 is made up of 16 amino acids. Between the trimmed V and J ends, which lost 0 bases and 5 bases, there was a span of 13 bases. In germline, CDR1 is MNHNS, CDR2 SASEGT. CDR3 residues: CASSEAPDRITGELFF. The CDR3 DNA is TGTGCCAGCAGTGAAGCGCCCGACAGGATAACCGGGGAGCTGTTTTTT.

The table lists this clone with many counts. The chain combines TRBV28 with TRBJ1-1; TRBD1 is a possible D gene (5 bases). Germline CDR1 is MDHEN and CDR2 is SYDVKM. This CDR3 has 13 residues. The germline V and J ends were trimmed by 8 bases and 0 bases, with 10 bases remaining between them. CDR3 DNA sequence: TGTGCCAGCCTGACAGCGATGAACACTGAAGCTTTCTTT. Its translation: CASLTAMNTEAFF.

This clone was recorded only once. J is TRBJ2-5 and V is TRBV19, with 7 bases that match TRBD2. CDR1 LNHDA and CDR2 SQIVND come from the germline V gene (reference sequence). This CDR3 is built from 15 residues. V lost 4 bases to trimming and J lost 5 bases; unmatched junction nucleotides: 10. CDR3 region: CASSTTGRPRETQYF. In DNA, the CDR3 is TGTGCCAGTAGTACCACCGGGAGGCCCAGGGAGACCCAGTACTTC.

This chain joins TRBV4-1 and TRBJ1-6, with D perhaps matching TRBD1 (5 bases). Trimming took off 4 bases at V and 4 bases at J, with 8 bases between the two ends. Germline CDR1 and CDR2: MGHRA and YSYEKL. The CDR3 loop spans 14 amino acids. The CDR3 region has the DNA TGCGCCAGCAGCCCGACAGTTTATAATTCACCCCTCCACTTT. Translated, it gives CASSPTVYNSPLHF.

This clone was picked up one time. CDR3 region: CASSSDRANTGELFF. CDR3 nucleotide sequence: TGTGCCAGCAGCTCCGACAGGGCGAACACCGGGGAGCTGTTTTTT. The chain joins TRBV11-3 to TRBJ2-2; 7 positions match TRBD1. CDR1 SGHNT and CDR2 YENEEA come from the germline V gene. With 4 bases clipped from V and 0 bases from J, the junction kept 2 bases outside the gene matches. This CDR3 has 15 amino acids. The full variable domain, completed using reference TRBV11-3 and TRBJ2-2, is EAGVVQSPRYKIIEKKQPVAFWCNPISGHNTLYWYLQNLGQGPELLIRYENEEAVDDSQLPKDRFSAERLKGVDSTLKIQPAELGDSAVYLCASSSDRANTGELFFGEGSRLTVL.

V is TRBV2 and J is TRBJ2-7, with 13 bases matching TRBD2. The CDR3 loop spans 17 amino acids. Germline CDR1 is SNHLY and CDR2 is FYNNEI. V shed 6 bases, J shed 5 bases, and the junction held 13 bases outside the gene matches. CDR3: CASSAPRGTSGRDEQYF. The CDR3 nucleotides read TGTGCCAGCAGCGCCCCCCGGGGCACTAGCGGGAGGGACGAGCAGTACTTC.

The V gene is TRBV19, the J gene TRBJ2-7; D gene unclear. The CDR3 covers 14 residues. The germline V gene has CDR1 LNHDA and CDR2 SQIVND (reference sequence). Trimming shortened V by 5 bases and J by 6 bases, and 17 bases separated the two germline ends. The CDR3 spells CASSPRTAIGEQYF. DNA of the CDR3: TGTGCCAGTAGTCCGCGGACGGCTATAGGCGAGCAGTACTTC.

The V and J genes are TRBV27 and TRBJ2-4; the match to TRBD2 covers 8 bases. V trimming: 3 bases; J trimming: 9 bases; junction bases outside the gene matches: 10. The CDR3 contains 15 residues. Germline values: CDR1 MNHEY, CDR2 SMNVEV (reference sequence). The CDR3 sequence: CASSFGVGGAGIQYF. The CDR3 DNA follows: TGTGCCAGCAGTTTCGGCGTCGGGGGGGCTGGCATTCAGTACTTC.

The V call is TRBV7-9, the J call TRBJ2-7; TRBD2 aligns across 8 bases. This CDR3 comprises 13 residues. V lost 11 bases to trimming and J lost 5 bases; unmatched junction nucleotides: 11. The germline V gene encodes CDR1 SEHNR and CDR2 FQNEAQ (reference sequence). Here the CDR3 DNA reads TGTGCCGGCCGAGCGGGAGACAGGAACGAGCAGTACTTC. It codes for CAGRAGDRNEQYF.

The genes are TRBV27 and TRBJ2-1, with 10 bases fitting TRBD2. With V trimmed by 4 bases and J by 3 bases, 3 bases remained unmatched. Germline-derived CDR1 and CDR2 are MNHEY and SMNVEV (reference sequence). CDR3 length equals 15 residues. The CDR3 region is CASSSGTSVYNEQFF. The CDR3 DNA is TGTGCCAGCAGTTCCGGGACTAGCGTCTACAATGAGCAGTTCTTC.

V and J are TRBV27 and TRBJ2-6; a weak D match, TRBD1 (5 bases). The CDR3 contains 18 residues. Germline CDR1 is MNHEY and CDR2 is SMNVEV (reference sequence). Trimming removed 5 bases from V and 0 bases from J, with 17 bases in between. CDR3 region: CASSPLEGVSSGANVLTF. The DNA of the CDR3 is TGTGCCAGCAGTCCTTTAGAAGGGGTGAGCTCTGGGGCCAACGTCCTGACTTTC.